Detailed here is one T cell receptor (beta chain). CDR3 length: 14 amino acids. CDR1 SGHKS and CDR2 YYEKEE come from the germline V gene (reference sequence). V shed 2 bases and J 5 bases; nucleotides not matched to a gene: 2. Method: immunoSEQ multiplex PCR; TCRdb's copy keeps in-frame clones and lacks some. The sample lists around 120,000 clones, 86% occurring once. This sample was included in a study of cytomegalovirus exposure and HLA in healthy donors. Input material: PBMCs. The TCR sequence derives from a young man in good health and CMV-seronegative. The chain is built from TRBV5-5 and TRBJ1-2; 11 positions agree with TRBD1. CDR3 in DNA: TGTGCCAGCAGCTTATGGGACAGGGGGTATGGCTACACCTTC. It encodes CASSLWDRGYGYTF.